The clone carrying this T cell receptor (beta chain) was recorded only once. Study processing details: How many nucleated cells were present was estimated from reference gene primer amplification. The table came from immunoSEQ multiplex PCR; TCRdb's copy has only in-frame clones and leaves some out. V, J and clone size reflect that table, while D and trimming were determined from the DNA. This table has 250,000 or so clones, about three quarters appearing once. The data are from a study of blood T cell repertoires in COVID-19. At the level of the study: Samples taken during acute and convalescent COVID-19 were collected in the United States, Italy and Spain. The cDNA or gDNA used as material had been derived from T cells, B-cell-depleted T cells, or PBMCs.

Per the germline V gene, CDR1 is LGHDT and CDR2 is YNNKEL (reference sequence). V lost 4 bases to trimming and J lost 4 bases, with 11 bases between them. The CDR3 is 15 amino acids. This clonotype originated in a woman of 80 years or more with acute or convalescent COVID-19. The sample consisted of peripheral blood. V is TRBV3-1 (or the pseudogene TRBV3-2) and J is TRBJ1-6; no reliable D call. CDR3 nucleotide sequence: TGTGCCAGCAGCCTTGCTCGGGTGTATAATTCACCCCTCCACTTT. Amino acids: CASSLARVYNSPLHF.